This T cell receptor beta chain was obtained from a study of blood T cell repertoires in COVID-19. The method was immunoSEQ multiplex PCR; TCRdb's version includes in-frame clones alone and lacks a portion of them. The table has about 190,000 clones, roughly 80% seen once. Sequenced input: PBMCs or T cells enriched from blood (not recorded which). This clonotype originated in a woman aged 30 to 39 who had recovered from COVID-19.

CDR3 region: CASTVTGVENTIYF. Here the CDR3 DNA reads TGTGCCAGCACCGTAACAGGGGTGGAAAACACCATATATTTT. The gene calls are TRBV28 and TRBJ1-3; 7 nucleotides match TRBD1. The V and J ends lost 7 bases and 6 bases, in that order; junction bases with no gene match: 9. The CDR3 has 14 residues. Germline CDR1 and CDR2: MDHEN and SYDVKM.